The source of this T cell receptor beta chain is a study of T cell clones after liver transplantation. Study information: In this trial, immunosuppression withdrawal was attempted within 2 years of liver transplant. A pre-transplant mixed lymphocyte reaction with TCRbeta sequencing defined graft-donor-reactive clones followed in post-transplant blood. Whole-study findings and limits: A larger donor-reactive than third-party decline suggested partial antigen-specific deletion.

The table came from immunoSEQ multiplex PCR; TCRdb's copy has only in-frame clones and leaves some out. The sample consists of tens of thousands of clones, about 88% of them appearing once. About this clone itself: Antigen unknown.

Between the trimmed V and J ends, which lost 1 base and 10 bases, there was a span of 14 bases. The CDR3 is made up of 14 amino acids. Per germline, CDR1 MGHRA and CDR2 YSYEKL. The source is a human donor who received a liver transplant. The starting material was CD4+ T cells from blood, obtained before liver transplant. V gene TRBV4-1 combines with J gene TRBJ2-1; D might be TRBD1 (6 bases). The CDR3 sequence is CASSQGVGRGEQFF. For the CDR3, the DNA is TGCGCCAGCAGCCAAGGGGTGGGCAGGGGAGAGCAGTTCTTC.